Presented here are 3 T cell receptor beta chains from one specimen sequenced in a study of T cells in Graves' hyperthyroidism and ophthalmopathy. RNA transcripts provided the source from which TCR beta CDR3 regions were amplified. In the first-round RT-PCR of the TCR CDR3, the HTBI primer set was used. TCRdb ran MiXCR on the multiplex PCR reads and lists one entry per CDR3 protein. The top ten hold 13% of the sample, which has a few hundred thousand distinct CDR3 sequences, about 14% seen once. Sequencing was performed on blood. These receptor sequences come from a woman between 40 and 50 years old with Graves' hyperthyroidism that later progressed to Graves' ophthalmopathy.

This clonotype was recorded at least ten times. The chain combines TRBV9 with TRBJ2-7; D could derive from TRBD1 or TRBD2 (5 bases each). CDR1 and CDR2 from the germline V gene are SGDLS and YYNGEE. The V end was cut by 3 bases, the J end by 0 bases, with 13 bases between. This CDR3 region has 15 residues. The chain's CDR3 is CASSARDGHSYEQYF. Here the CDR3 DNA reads TGTGCCAGCAGCGCACGGGACGGACACTCCTACGAGCAGTACTTC.

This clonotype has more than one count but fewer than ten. DNA for the CDR3: TGCAGTGGAGGGATAGAAGGCGGGAACACAGATACGCAGTATTTT. Amino acid sequence: CSGGIEGGNTDTQYF. The chain combines TRBV20-1 with TRBJ2-3, with D possibly being TRBD2 (6 bases). The CDR3 spans 15 residues. Germline assignment: CDR1 DFQATT and CDR2 SNEGSKA (reference sequence). V was shortened by 7 bases and J by 2 bases, with 19 bases between the two germline ends.

The CDR3 sequence is CSAPGTSGTLSPYEQYF. The CDR3 DNA reads TGCAGTGCCCCCGGGACTAGCGGGACCCTAAGCCCCTACGAGCAGTACTTC. This chain connects TRBV20-1 to TRBJ2-7; 13 bases fit TRBD2. The length of the CDR3 is 17 residues. Germline V CDR1 and CDR2: DFQATT, SNEGSKA (reference sequence). V shed 6 bases and J 2 bases; nucleotides not matched to a gene: 13.